Listed here is a single T cell receptor beta chain. This clone was detected only once. There is no known antigen for this receptor. Base qualities were left out, and no much larger clone turns up one base away. The trial excluded patients who had a history of autoimmune disease or were on systemic immunosuppression. Peripheral blood for TCR sequencing was collected from all dose cohorts at baseline, on cycle 4 day 1, and on cycle 7 day 1. Samples were obtained from an open-label, multicenter, first-in-human phase I dose-escalation trial of ivuxolimab. Adults with locally advanced or metastatic melanoma, renal cell carcinoma, hepatocellular carcinoma or head and neck squamous cell carcinoma were enrolled in the trial. Before TCR sequencing, CD4+ and CD8+ T cells were separately sorted from peripheral blood. The data were taken from a study of OX40 agonist ivuxolimab in advanced cancers. About the study as a whole: Ivuxolimab, which targeted the costimulatory receptor OX40 (CD134), was an agonistic, fully human IgG2 monoclonal antibody. Intravenous ivuxolimab was administered to patients every 2 weeks at six dose levels: 0.01, 0.1, 0.3, 1.5, 3 and 10 mg/kg. Of the roughly 51 dose-escalation patients, hepatocellular carcinoma was present in roughly 19, melanoma in some 15, renal cell carcinoma in 9 and head and neck cancer in 9. A male proportion of around 83% and a mean age of approximately 61 years, ranging from roughly 23 to 85, were recorded for the dose-escalation cohort. Patients were allowed to have had prior anti-PD-1, anti-PD-L1 or anti-CTLA-4 therapy, and 40% of the dose-escalation patients had been treated with checkpoint inhibitors. Partial responses occurred in three dose-escalation patients: two with cutaneous melanoma and one with hepatocellular carcinoma. The purpose of peripheral TCRbeta sequencing was to test whether ivuxolimab changed TCR sequence diversity and led to clonal T-cell expansion. The paper describes the monotherapy dose-escalation part (N ≈ 49 patients) of the phase I trial of ivuxolimab.

General findings and caveats noted by the study authors: In the 0.1-3.0 mg/kg groups, partial responders were among the patients with the lowest normalized peripheral clonal expansion, particularly in CD8+ T cells. Low levels of normalized T-cell clonal expansion were also seen in some patients who did not respond. At doses of 0.1 to 3.0 mg/kg, clonal expansion of both CD4+ and CD8+ T cells in blood was seen between baseline and week 6. Which antigens the clonally expanded peripheral T cells were specific for was not determined. After ivuxolimab, CD8+ T cells had more expanded clones than CD4+ T cells on average.

To sequence the TCRbeta CDR3 region, genomic DNA was isolated from the sorted cells. TCRbeta CDR3 regions were sequenced using the immunoSEQ Assay. This immuneACCESS table, as held by TCRdb, lists in-frame sequences with V and J called but not all clones. Of the missing ones, under half trace to an unresolved V gene in checked studies; the others have no known cause. In all, the sample holds about 61,000 clones, and roughly 90% of those were seen once. The top ten constitute roughly 25% of the sample. This clonotype originated in an adult with an advanced solid tumor such as melanoma, head and neck, liver or kidney cancer. The sample consisted of CD4+ or CD8+ T cells sorted from blood, taken in a trial of the OX40 agonist ivuxolimab.

In nucleotides, the sequence is TGTGCCTGGAACCTAGCGGGAGTTGGAGATACGCAGTATTTT. It codes for CAWNLAGVGDTQYF. The sequence links TRBV30 to TRBJ2-3; 10 junctional bases match TRBD2. The germline V gene (reference sequence) sets CDR1 to GTSNPN and CDR2 to SVGIG. There are 14 amino acids in the CDR3, from cysteine to phenylalanine inclusive. Only the CDR3 part of the read is kept: 42 bases, read in frame from the first base. Ends trimmed: V by 4 bases, J by 5 bases; bases unmatched to a gene: 6.